What follows describes a single TCR beta chain. What it binds is not known. The data are from a study of early stage breast cancer tumors. Study as a whole: About 70% of the 16 invasive tumors were ER+, PR+ and HER2-.

Germline CDR1 is SEHNR and CDR2 is FQNEAQ (reference sequence). This CDR3 has 17 residues. V dropped 5 bases and J dropped 0 bases, with 16 bases sitting between them. Study-wide results and limits: Unsorted bulk genomic DNA sequencing lacked pairing and functional marker data. Most shared enriched TCRB sequences were commonly generated ones. Compared with adjacent normal breast tissue, tumors showed roughly 2.5-fold greater T cell density and higher clonality.

Sequencing was performed with immunoSEQ multiplex PCR; in TCRdb, only in-frame clones are kept and a portion is missing. The data show tens of thousands of clones, roughly 80% seen once. The sample comprised blood. The gene calls are TRBV7-9 and TRBJ1-4; tentative D call: TRBD1 (5 bases). The clonotype comes from a person aged 25 to 40 with breast cancer. The CDR3 loop reads CASSRPGTATTNEKLFF. The CDR3, as DNA: TGTGCCAGCAGCCGGCCCGGGACCGCTACAACTAATGAAAAACTGTTTTTT.